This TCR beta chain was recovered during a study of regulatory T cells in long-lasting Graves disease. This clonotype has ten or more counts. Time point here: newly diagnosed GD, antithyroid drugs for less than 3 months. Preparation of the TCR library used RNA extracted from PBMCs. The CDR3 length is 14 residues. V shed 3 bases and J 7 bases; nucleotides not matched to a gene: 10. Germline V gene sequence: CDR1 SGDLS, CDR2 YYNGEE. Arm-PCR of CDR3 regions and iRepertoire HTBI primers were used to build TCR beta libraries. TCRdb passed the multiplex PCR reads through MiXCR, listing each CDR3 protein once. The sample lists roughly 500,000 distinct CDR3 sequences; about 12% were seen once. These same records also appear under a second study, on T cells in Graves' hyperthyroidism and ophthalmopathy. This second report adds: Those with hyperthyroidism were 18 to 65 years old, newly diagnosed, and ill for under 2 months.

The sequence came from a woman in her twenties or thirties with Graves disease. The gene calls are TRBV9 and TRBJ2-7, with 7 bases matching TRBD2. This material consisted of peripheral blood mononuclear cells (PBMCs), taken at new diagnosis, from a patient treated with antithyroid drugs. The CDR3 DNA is TGTGCCAGCAGCGCTTCCGCGGGAGAAGATGAGCAGTACTTC. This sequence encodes CASSASAGEDEQYF. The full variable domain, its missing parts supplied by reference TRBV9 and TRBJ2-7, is DSGVTQTPKHLITATGQRVTLRCSPRSGDLSVYWYQQSLDQGLQFLIQYYNGEERAKGNILERFSAQQFPDLHSELNLSSLELGDSALYFCASSASAGEDEQYFGPGTRLTVT.